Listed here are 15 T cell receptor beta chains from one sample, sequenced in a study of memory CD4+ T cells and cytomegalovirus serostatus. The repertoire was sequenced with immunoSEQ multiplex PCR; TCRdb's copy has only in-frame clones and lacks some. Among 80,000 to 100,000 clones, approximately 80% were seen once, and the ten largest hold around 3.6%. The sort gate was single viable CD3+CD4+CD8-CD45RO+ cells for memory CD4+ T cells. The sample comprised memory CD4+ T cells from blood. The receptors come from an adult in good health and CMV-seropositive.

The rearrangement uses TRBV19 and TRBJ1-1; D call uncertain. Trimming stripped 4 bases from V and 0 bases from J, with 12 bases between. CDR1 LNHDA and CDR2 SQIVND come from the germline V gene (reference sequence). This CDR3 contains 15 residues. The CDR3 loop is CASSTPSLMNTEAFF. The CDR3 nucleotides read TGTGCCAGTAGTACCCCTTCACTAATGAACACTGAAGCTTTCTTT.

The CDR3 DNA follows: TGTGCCAGCAGCCCCCAAGGGGTAGACTATGGCTACACCTTC. Protein sequence: CASSPQGVDYGYTF. The J gene is TRBJ1-2, the V gene TRBV11-2, with D perhaps matching TRBD1 (5 bases). This CDR3 is 14 amino acids long. CDR1 and CDR2 from the germline V gene are SGHAT and FQNNGV. The V and J ends lost 5 bases and 3 bases respectively, with 13 bases between them.

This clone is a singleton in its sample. Here the CDR3 reads CASSPGTGLFF. In DNA, the CDR3 is TGTGCCAGCAGCCCCGGGACAGGGCTCTTCTTC. V usage is TRBV7-3 and J usage is TRBJ2-1, with TRBD1 identical over 9 bases. This CDR3 contains 11 residues. The trim removed 5 bases at V and 16 bases at J, leaving 6 bases unmatched. Germline CDR1 reads SGHTA; CDR2 reads FQGTGA.

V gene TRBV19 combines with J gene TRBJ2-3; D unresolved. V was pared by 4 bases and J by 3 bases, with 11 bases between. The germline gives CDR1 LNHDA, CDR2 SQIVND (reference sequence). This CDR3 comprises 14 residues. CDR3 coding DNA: TGTGCCAGTAGTACTGGTAGACGAACAGATACGCAGTATTTT. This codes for CASSTGRRTDTQYF.

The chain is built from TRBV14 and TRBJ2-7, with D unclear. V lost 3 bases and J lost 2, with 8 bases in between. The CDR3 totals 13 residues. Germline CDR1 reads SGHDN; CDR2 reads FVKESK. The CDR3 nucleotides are TGTGCCAGCAGCCAGACCACGACCTACGAGCAGTACTTC. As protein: CASSQTTTYEQYF.

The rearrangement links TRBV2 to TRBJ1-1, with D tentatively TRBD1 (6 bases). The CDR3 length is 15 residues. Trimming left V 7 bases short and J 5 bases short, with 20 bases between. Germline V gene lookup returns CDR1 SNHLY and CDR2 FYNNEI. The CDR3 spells CASISEIGRGTEAFF. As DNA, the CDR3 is TGTGCCAGCATAAGTGAAATAGGTAGGGGGACTGAAGCTTTCTTT.

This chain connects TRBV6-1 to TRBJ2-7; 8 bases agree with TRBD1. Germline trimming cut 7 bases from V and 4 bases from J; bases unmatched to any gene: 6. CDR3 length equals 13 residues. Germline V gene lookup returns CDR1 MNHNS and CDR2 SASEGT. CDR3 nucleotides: TGTGCCAGCACCAAGACAGGGGTTTACGAGCAGTACTTC. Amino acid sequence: CASTKTGVYEQYF.

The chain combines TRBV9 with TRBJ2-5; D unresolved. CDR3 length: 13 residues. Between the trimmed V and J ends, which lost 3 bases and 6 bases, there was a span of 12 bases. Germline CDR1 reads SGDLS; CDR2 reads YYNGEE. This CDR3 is CASSGERKQTQYF. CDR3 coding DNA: TGTGCCAGCAGCGGAGAAAGGAAACAGACCCAGTACTTC.

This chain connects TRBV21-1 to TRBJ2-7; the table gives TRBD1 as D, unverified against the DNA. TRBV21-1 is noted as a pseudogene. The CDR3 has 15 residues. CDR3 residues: CASSKAWDRFYEQYF. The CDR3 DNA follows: TGTGCCAGCAGCAAAGCATGGGACAGGTTCTACGAGCAGTACTTC.

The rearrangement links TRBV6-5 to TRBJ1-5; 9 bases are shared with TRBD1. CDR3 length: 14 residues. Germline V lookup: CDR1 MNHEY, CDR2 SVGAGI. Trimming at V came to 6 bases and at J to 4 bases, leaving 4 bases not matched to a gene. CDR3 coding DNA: TGTGCCAGCAGCGGACAGGGGAGAAATCAGCCCCAGCATTTT. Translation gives CASSGQGRNQPQHF.

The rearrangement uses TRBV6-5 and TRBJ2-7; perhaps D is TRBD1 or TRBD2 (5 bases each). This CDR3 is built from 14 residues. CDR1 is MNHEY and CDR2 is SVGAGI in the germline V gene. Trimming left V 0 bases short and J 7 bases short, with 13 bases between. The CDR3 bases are TGTGCCAGCAGTTACTCCGGGACGGCAACGGAGCAGTACTTC. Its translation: CASSYSGTATEQYF.

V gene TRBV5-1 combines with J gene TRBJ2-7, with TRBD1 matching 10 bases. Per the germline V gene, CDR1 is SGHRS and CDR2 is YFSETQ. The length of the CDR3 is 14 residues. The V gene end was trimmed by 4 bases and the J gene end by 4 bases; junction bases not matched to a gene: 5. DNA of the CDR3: TGCGCCAGCAGCCCCGGGACAGGGGTTTACGAGCAGTACTTC. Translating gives CASSPGTGVYEQYF.

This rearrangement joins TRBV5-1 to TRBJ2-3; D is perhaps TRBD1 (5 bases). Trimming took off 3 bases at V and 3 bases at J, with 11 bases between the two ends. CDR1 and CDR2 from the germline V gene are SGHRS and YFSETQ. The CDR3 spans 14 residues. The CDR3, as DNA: TGCGCCAGCAGCTCGCAGGGTGGTACAGATACGCAGTATTTT. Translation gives CASSSQGGTDTQYF.

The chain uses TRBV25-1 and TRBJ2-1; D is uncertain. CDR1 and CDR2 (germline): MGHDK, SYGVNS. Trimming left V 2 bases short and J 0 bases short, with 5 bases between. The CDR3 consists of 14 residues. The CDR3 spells CASSETRSYNEQFF. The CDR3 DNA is TGTGCCAGCAGTGAAACTCGCTCCTACAATGAGCAGTTCTTC.

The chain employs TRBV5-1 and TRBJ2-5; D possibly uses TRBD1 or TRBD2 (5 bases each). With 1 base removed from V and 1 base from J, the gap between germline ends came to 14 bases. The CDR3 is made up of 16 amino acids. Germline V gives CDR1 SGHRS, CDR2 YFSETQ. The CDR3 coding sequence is TGCGCCAGCAGCTTGATGGGCTTGAGGGGCCAAGAGACCCAGTACTTC. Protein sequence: CASSLMGLRGQETQYF.